What follows are 32 T cell receptor beta chains derived from one specimen sequenced in a study of a mutant IDH1 vaccine in newly diagnosed glioma. Their target antigens are unknown. The time point was: week 47, end of study. The content of each vaccine dose was 300 ug of mutant IDH1 20-mer peptide, and topical imiquimod accompanied it. Repertoires were generated with immunoSEQ multiplex PCR, while TCRdb's copy carries only in-frame clones and drops some. The sample includes 30,000 to 35,000 clones, more than 70% of them seen just once. Sequences were derived from PBMCs, sampled from a glioma patient whose treatment included an IDH1 peptide vaccine. These receptors were obtained from a man in his forties or fifties with glioma.

J is TRBJ1-2 and V is TRBV30; 9 nucleotides agree with TRBD1. The CDR3 loop spans 14 amino acids. From germline, CDR1 is GTSNPN and CDR2 SVGIG (reference sequence). Losses at the gene ends were 4 bases for V and 7 bases for J; bases not matched to a gene: 10. CDR3 protein: CAWTAFGTGPGYTF. In DNA, the CDR3 is TGTGCCTGGACCGCCTTTGGGACAGGGCCTGGCTACACCTTC.

This clone was detected only a few times. The rearrangement joins TRBV11-3 to TRBJ2-4; D might be TRBD1 or TRBD2, each matching 5 bases. The germline gives CDR1 SGHNT, CDR2 YENEEA. The CDR3 totals 17 residues. Trimming removed 5 bases at V and 1 base at J, with 18 bases between. DNA for the CDR3: TGTGCCAGCAGCCAGAGGACCGCCGGGACGGCCAAAAACATTCAGTACTTC. The encoded protein is CASSQRTAGTAKNIQYF.

The chain recombines TRBV6-5 with TRBJ2-2; D might be TRBD2 (6 bases). Germline assignment: CDR1 MNHEY and CDR2 SVGAGI. Between the trimmed V and J ends, which lost 4 bases and 4 bases, there was a span of 16 bases. The CDR3 extends over 16 amino acids. The CDR3 protein is CASSLTYQEGTGELFF. The DNA for the CDR3 is TGTGCCAGCAGTTTAACATACCAGGAGGGCACCGGGGAGCTGTTTTTT.

The chain joins TRBV5-6 to TRBJ1-1; 8 bases are a match to TRBD1. Germline CDR1 SGHDT, CDR2 YYEEEE. This CDR3 has 13 residues. The J segment lost 8 bases and the V segment lost 4 bases, leaving 7 bases of the junction unmatched. The chain's CDR3 is CASSMDRALEAFF. CDR3 bases: TGTGCCAGCAGCATGGACAGGGCGCTCGAAGCTTTCTTT.

This chain links TRBV5-1 with TRBJ1-1; a possible D gene is TRBD1 (6 bases). The CDR3 contains 15 residues. CDR1 and CDR2 from the germline V gene are SGHRS and YFSETQ. V was pared by 1 base and J by 1 base, with 11 bases between. The CDR3 region has the DNA TGCGCCAGCAGCTTGTCAGGGGCTAAGAACACTGAAGCTTTCTTT. Translation gives CASSLSGAKNTEAFF.

The rearrangement links TRBV28 to TRBJ1-5; no reliable D call. V was cut by 6 bases and J by 3 bases, with 15 bases left in between. The CDR3 length is 15 residues. CDR1 and CDR2 from the germline V gene are MDHEN and SYDVKM. The CDR3 coding sequence is TGTGCCAGCAGCCATACCAAGTCCTCCAATCAGCCCCAGCATTTT. Protein product: CASSHTKSSNQPQHF.

The CDR3 DNA reads TGTGCCAGTAGTATCGGGACAGCCGACGAAGGTGGCTACACCTTC. Translated, it gives CASSIGTADEGGYTF. The chain links TRBV19 to TRBJ1-2; TRBD1 agrees at 7 bases. V lost 3 bases, J lost 7 bases, and 11 bases stayed unmatched. The germline V gene encodes CDR1 LNHDA and CDR2 SQIVND (reference sequence). The CDR3 consists of 15 residues. Complete variable domain (other parts from reference TRBV19 and TRBJ1-2): DGGITQSPKYLFRKEGQNVTLSCEQNLNHDAMYWYRQDPGQGLRLIYYSQIVNDFQKGDIAEGYSVSREKKESFPLTVTSAQKNPTAFYLCASSIGTADEGGYTFGSGTRLTVV.

The rearrangement links TRBV5-5 to TRBJ2-1; 12 bases line up with TRBD2. CDR3 length: 16 amino acids. Trimming removed 3 bases from V and 5 bases from J; junction bases left unmatched: 6. Germline V CDR1 and CDR2: SGHKS, YYEKEE (reference sequence). The CDR3 here is CASSSSPSGGDNEQFF. The CDR3 DNA follows: TGTGCCAGCAGCTCCTCCCCTAGCGGGGGGGACAATGAGCAGTTCTTC.

This chain uses TRBV6-5 with TRBJ1-6, with 7 bases matching TRBD1. The germline gives CDR1 MNHEY, CDR2 SVGAGI. The CDR3 runs 14 residues. Germline trimming cut 6 bases from V and 9 bases from J; bases unmatched to any gene: 8. DNA for the CDR3: TGTGCCAGCAGAAGAGGGGGCGCCGGTTCACCCCTCCACTTT. This encodes CASRRGGAGSPLHF.

The chain is built from TRBV27 and TRBJ1-6; the D is unclear. The germline CDR1 and CDR2 sequences are MNHEY and SMNVEV (reference sequence). This CDR3 has 17 amino acids. The V end lost 4 bases, the J end lost 0 bases, and 13 bases lay between the germline ends. The CDR3 nucleotides read TGTGCCAGCAGTTGGGGAATAGGAGTCTCCTATAATTCACCCCTCCACTTT. Its protein is CASSWGIGVSYNSPLHF.

The V and J genes are TRBV28 and TRBJ2-5; TRBD2 matches at 11 bases. The junction had 10 bases not matched to a gene; V was cut back by 5 bases and J by 2 bases. CDR3 length: 17 amino acids. Germline CDR1 reads MDHEN; CDR2 reads SYDVKM. The CDR3 loop is CASSQVRASGRQETQYF. CDR3 DNA: TGTGCCAGCAGTCAAGTTCGGGCTAGCGGGAGGCAAGAGACCCAGTACTTC.

The J gene is TRBJ2-1, the V gene TRBV4-3, with TRBD2 matching 11 bases. The J segment lost 7 bases and the V segment lost 1 base, leaving 9 bases of the junction unmatched. Germline CDR1 LGHNA, CDR2 YSLEER. CDR3 length equals 17 residues. The CDR3: CASSQVGLAGGGNEQFF. For the CDR3, the DNA is TGCGCCAGCAGCCAAGTTGGGCTAGCGGGAGGCGGTAATGAGCAGTTCTTC.

The sample holds a few counts of this clone. The rearrangement joins TRBV5-6 to TRBJ1-1; 9 bases line up with TRBD1. The V segment lost 4 bases and the J segment 1 base; nucleotides outside the gene matches: 8. The CDR3 has 16 residues. The germline V gene encodes CDR1 SGHDT and CDR2 YYEEEE. CDR3: CASSSTGGIGNTEAFF. The CDR3 DNA reads as TGTGCCAGCAGCAGTACAGGGGGCATAGGGAACACTGAAGCTTTCTTT.

V usage is TRBV19 and J usage is TRBJ2-6; D is possibly TRBD1 (6 bases). The V gene lost 5 bases and the J gene lost 4 bases, with 18 bases spanning the gap. CDR3 length equals 17 residues. CDR1 is LNHDA and CDR2 is SQIVND in the germline V gene (reference sequence). The CDR3 nucleotides read TGTGCCAGTAGTCTCCGAGGCACCGGGACAGGGGCCAACGTCCTGACTTTC. It translates to CASSLRGTGTGANVLTF.

V usage is TRBV11-3 and J usage is TRBJ2-5; D is undetermined. Germline V lookup: CDR1 SGHNT, CDR2 YENEEA. Deletions cut 1 base from V and 2 bases from J, with 11 bases between. The CDR3 is made up of 15 amino acids. The CDR3 loop is CASSLGASSQETQYF. The CDR3 coding sequence is TGTGCCAGCAGCTTAGGAGCCAGCTCGCAAGAGACCCAGTACTTC.

The chain combines TRBV28 with TRBJ1-5; D gene ambiguous. The CDR3 is 17 amino acids. V was cut by 2 bases and J by 0 bases, with 14 bases left in between. The germline V gene has CDR1 MDHEN and CDR2 SYDVKM. DNA of the CDR3: TGTGCCAGCAGTTTAGTATCAGTGCTGAATAGCAATCAGCCCCAGCATTTT. The encoded protein is CASSLVSVLNSNQPQHF. The full variable domain, with the rest looked up from reference TRBV28 and TRBJ1-5, is DVKVTQSSRYLVKRTGEKVFLECVQDMDHENMFWYRQDPGLGLRLIYFSYDVKMKEKGDIPEGYSVSREKKERFSLILESASTNQTSMYLCASSLVSVLNSNQPQHFGDGTRLSIL.

The rearrangement joins TRBV15 to TRBJ1-1; no firm D call. The ends were cut back, 0 bases at V and 0 bases at J, with 2 bases in the middle. CDR3 length: 13 residues. CDR1 and CDR2 (germline): LNHNV, YYDKDF (reference sequence). CDR3 bases: TGTGCCACCAGCAGAGAACTGAACACTGAAGCTTTCTTT. Translation gives CATSRELNTEAFF.

This clone was seen only once. The J gene is TRBJ2-1, the V gene TRBV9; D remains ambiguous. V was trimmed by 0 bases and J by 6 bases, leaving 7 bases between them. The CDR3 length is 13 residues. Germline assignment: CDR1 SGDLS and CDR2 YYNGEE. The CDR3 region is CASSVGSTNEQFF. The CDR3 region has the DNA TGTGCCAGCAGCGTAGGAAGCACCAATGAGCAGTTCTTC.

The chain couples TRBV18 to TRBJ1-5, with D possibly matching TRBD1 (6 bases). The CDR3 totals 15 residues. Per germline, CDR1 KGHSH and CDR2 LQKENI. Trimming removed 5 bases from V and 1 base from J, with 12 bases in between. This chain's CDR3 is CASSWDMLSNQPQHF. For the CDR3, the DNA is TGTGCCAGCTCATGGGACATGTTAAGCAATCAGCCCCAGCATTTT.

This clone was seen more than once but under ten times. The chain couples TRBV4-1 to TRBJ1-2; a possible D gene is TRBD1 (6 bases). Trimming took 4 bases from V and 4 from J, leaving 16 bases between them. The CDR3 spans 15 residues. Per the germline V gene, CDR1 is MGHRA and CDR2 is YSYEKL. The CDR3 is CASSLLSGQTYGYTF. Here the CDR3 DNA reads TGCGCCAGCAGCCTACTTTCTGGACAGACCTATGGCTACACCTTC.

This chain connects TRBV2 to TRBJ1-1; D not certain. CDR1 is SNHLY, CDR2 FYNNEI, per germline. Trimming removed 5 bases from V and 1 base from J, with 8 bases in between. CDR3 length equals 13 residues. Written as DNA, the CDR3 is TGTGCCAGCAGTTATCAACAGAACACTGAAGCTTTCTTT. As protein: CASSYQQNTEAFF.

The DNA of the CDR3 is TGTGCCAGCAGTCCACCTCCCACTTTAATGAACACTGAAGCTTTCTTT. Protein sequence: CASSPPPTLMNTEAFF. The chain employs TRBV28 and TRBJ1-1, with D unclear. The CDR3 runs 16 residues. Germline V gene lookup returns CDR1 MDHEN and CDR2 SYDVKM. V dropped 5 bases and J dropped 0 bases, with 16 bases sitting between them.

The chain couples TRBV5-1 to TRBJ2-1; D remains unclear. Deletions cut 0 bases from V and 1 base from J, with 11 bases between. CDR3 length: 16 residues. CDR1 and CDR2 from the germline V gene are SGHRS and YFSETQ. In DNA form, the CDR3 reads TGCGCCAGCAGCTTGGAAGGGCAGCGATCCTACAATGAGCAGTTCTTC. Translated, it gives CASSLEGQRSYNEQFF.

The chain recombines TRBV21-1 with TRBJ2-1; no DNA check was done on the table's D call, TRBD1. TRBV21-1 is assigned pseudogene status. The CDR3 is 15 amino acids. The CDR3 nucleotides read TGTGCCAGCAGCAAAGTCAGGGGGCTTTGGAATGAGCAGTTCTTC. Translation gives CASSKVRGLWNEQFF.

The V and J genes are TRBV7-2 and TRBJ1-2; 9 bases agree with TRBD1. V gave up 2 bases and J gave up 6 bases; unmatched junction bases: 10. The CDR3 has 16 amino acids. CDR1 and CDR2 from the germline V gene are SGHTA and FQGNSA. CDR3 in DNA: TGTGCCAGCAGCTTATCCACGGGACAGGGATTTAATGGCTACACCTTC. It specifies CASSLSTGQGFNGYTF.

J is TRBJ2-7 and V is TRBV4-1; D is possibly TRBD1 (5 bases). This CDR3 has 16 amino acids. V was pared by 0 bases and J by 2 bases, with 14 bases between. The germline V gene encodes CDR1 MGHRA and CDR2 YSYEKL. The DNA of the CDR3 is TGCGCCAGCAGCCAAGAGCCTTTCCCGGACACCTACGAGCAGTACTTC. Its protein product is CASSQEPFPDTYEQYF.

This chain connects TRBV9 to TRBJ2-6, with D tentatively TRBD1 (6 bases). V was pared by 7 bases and J by 6 bases, with 14 bases between. The germline CDR1 and CDR2 sequences are SGDLS and YYNGEE. The CDR3 is made up of 14 amino acids. CDR3: CASSQGPTANVLTF. The CDR3 nucleotides read TGTGCCAGCTCGCAGGGGCCTACGGCCAACGTCCTGACTTTC.

This clone was observed a single time. The gene calls are TRBV11-2 and TRBJ1-2; TRBD1 is a possible D gene (5 bases). CDR1 is SGHAT, CDR2 FQNNGV, per germline. The CDR3 is 16 amino acids. Trimming removed 1 base at V and 1 base at J, with 13 bases between. Written as DNA, the CDR3 is TGTGCCAGCAGCTTAGCCGGGACTAATATTAACTATGGCTACACCTTC. It encodes CASSLAGTNINYGYTF.

The gene calls are TRBV5-6 and TRBJ1-2; D gene ambiguous. The CDR3 consists of 15 residues. CDR1 and CDR2 from the germline V gene are SGHDT and YYEEEE. Between the trimmed V and J ends, which lost 2 bases and 7 bases, there was a span of 18 bases. The CDR3 is CASSFLGPAGSGYTF. The CDR3 bases are TGTGCCAGCAGCTTCTTAGGACCTGCAGGTTCTGGCTACACCTTC.

CDR3 residues: CASSLGREGETQYF. Written as DNA, the CDR3 is TGTGCCAGCAGCTTGGGGCGGGAGGGCGAGACCCAGTACTTC. The chain recombines TRBV5-4 with TRBJ2-5, with 9 bases aligning to TRBD2. J gave up 5 bases and V 0 bases, and 2 bases lay outside the gene matches. Germline assignment: CDR1 SGHNT and CDR2 YYREEE (reference sequence). The CDR3 spans 14 residues.

The chain joins TRBV4-2 to TRBJ2-3; either TRBD1 or TRBD2 may fit D (5 bases each). The germline V and J ends were trimmed by 0 bases and 2 bases, with 9 bases remaining between them. The CDR3 is 15 amino acids. Germline V gene lookup returns CDR1 LGHNA and CDR2 YNFKEQ. CDR3 protein: CASSQEGRDTDTQYF. CDR3 bases: TGTGCCAGCAGCCAAGAGGGACGGGACACAGATACGCAGTATTTT.

Only a few counts were recorded for this clone. V gene TRBV7-9 combines with J gene TRBJ2-3; 14 bases map to TRBD2. The CDR3 is made up of 16 amino acids. CDR1 is SEHNR, CDR2 FQNEAQ, per germline (reference sequence). V trimming: 5 bases; J trimming: 6 bases; junction bases outside the gene matches: 7. Written as DNA, the CDR3 is TGTGCCAGCAGCACAAGGACTAGCGGGGGGCCCGATACGCAGTATTTT. It specifies CASSTRTSGGPDTQYF.